This paragraph covers one T cell receptor beta chain sequence. The entry originates in a study of blood T cell repertoires in COVID-19. Study-level background: Both acute and convalescent COVID-19 samples were obtained from the United States, Italy and Spain. Sample material is recorded as cDNA or gDNA derived from T cells, B-cell-depleted T cells, or PBMCs.

Per the study methods: Reference gene primer amplification gave estimated nucleated cell counts. Only in-frame clones appear in the TCRdb table, and some are missing; sequencing was by immunoSEQ multiplex PCR. V and J calls and clone size are as listed in that table; D and trimming were resolved from the DNA. The table has 90,000 to 130,000 clones, around 83% seen once. Germline loops: CDR1 SEHNR, CDR2 FQNEAQ (reference sequence). Losses at the gene ends were 3 bases for V and 7 bases for J; bases not matched to a gene: 8. This CDR3 has 15 residues. Sequenced material: peripheral blood. The V call is TRBV7-9, the J call TRBJ2-7; 11 bases agree with TRBD1. The receptor's source is a man between 65 and 79 years old with acute or convalescent COVID-19. The CDR3: CASSFRTGGRSEQYF. DNA of the CDR3: TGTGCCAGCAGCTTTAGGACAGGGGGCCGTTCTGAGCAGTACTTC.